The T cell receptor beta chain under discussion was sequenced for a study of OX40 agonist ivuxolimab in advanced cancers. On this clone: Its antigen is unknown.

Produced via immunoSEQ multiplex PCR; TCRdb's table is partial and in-frame only. The sample lists over 80,000 clones, approximately 87% occurring once. Study-wide results and caveats: Mean expanded clone counts were higher in CD8+ than CD4+ T cells.

Losses at the gene ends were 6 bases for V and 6 bases for J; bases not matched to a gene: 4. The germline gives CDR1 DFQATT, CDR2 SNEGSKA (reference sequence). There are 11 residues in the CDR3. This receptor was taken from an adult with an advanced solid tumor such as melanoma, head and neck, liver or kidney cancer. The chain carries TRBV20-1 and TRBJ2-7; 8 positions agree with TRBD2. Specimen: CD4+ or CD8+ T cells sorted from blood, collected in a trial of the OX40 agonist ivuxolimab. CDR3 DNA sequence: TGCAGTGCCGAACTAGCGGCCGAGCAGTACTTC. Protein sequence: CSAELAAEQYF.